The TCR beta chain under discussion was sequenced for a study of beta chain features in type 1 diabetes. Expressed TCRB transcripts got sequenced, as all isolated RNA was reverse transcribed. The assay was immunoSEQ multiplex PCR, and TCRdb's table has in-frame clones only and misses some. The top ten hold under 4.5% of the sample, which has under 300,000 clones, around 26% seen once. Per germline, CDR1 GTSNPN and CDR2 SVGIG (reference sequence). V gave up 3 bases and J gave up 5 bases, with 17 bases separating them. The CDR3 has 16 amino acids. The sequence was obtained from a man aged 30-40 years in good health. The specimen sequenced was central memory CD4+ T cells from blood. The chain is built from TRBV30 and TRBJ1-6; perhaps TRBD1 as D (5 bases). The CDR3 DNA sequence: TGTGCCTGGAGGCCACGTGGGGGAGGGAATAATTCACCCCTCCACTTT. Protein sequence: CAWRPRGGGNNSPLHF.